This entry lists 24 T cell receptor beta chains sequenced from one sample in a study of regulatory T cells in long-lasting Graves disease. The sample's time point: newly diagnosed GD, antithyroid drugs for less than 3 months. PBMCs provided the RNA from which the TCR library was made. Arm-PCR of CDR3 regions and iRepertoire HTBI primers were the basis on which TCR beta libraries were built. TCRdb reprocessed the multiplex PCR reads with MiXCR, giving one entry per CDR3 protein. The sample contains over 300,000 distinct CDR3 sequences, roughly a sixth of which appear only once. The sample consisted of peripheral blood mononuclear cells (PBMCs), taken at new diagnosis, from a patient treated with antithyroid drugs. The receptors were sampled from a female donor with Graves disease.

This clonotype was detected ten times or more. A junction end diverges from the germline sequence, so it may reflect a read error. This chain connects TRBV5-1 to TRBJ2-3, with 7 bases lining up with TRBD1. This CDR3 is 15 amino acids long. CDR1 and CDR2 from the germline V gene are SGHRS and YFSETQ. For the CDR3, the DNA is TGTGCCAGCAGTTCGAGACAGGGTAGCACAGATACGCAGTATTTT. This translates into CASSSRQGSTDTQYF.

There are many counts of this clonotype. CDR3 DNA: TGTGCCAGCAGCTTAGCCTCCAGCTCTGGAAACACCATATATTTT. Its protein product is CASSLASSSGNTIYF. V gene TRBV7-2 combines with J gene TRBJ1-3, with D uncertain. Between the trimmed V and J ends, which lost 0 bases and 0 bases, there was a span of 6 bases. CDR3 size: 15 residues. Germline V gene sequence: CDR1 SGHTA, CDR2 FQGNSA.

This clonotype was recorded at least ten times. The gene calls are TRBV12-3 or TRBV12-4 and TRBJ1-1; D is ambiguous. The CDR3 sequence is 14 residues long. V lost 1 base to trimming and J lost 5 bases, with 11 bases between them. The CDR3 bases are TGTGCCAGCAGTTTAGACAGTTTGAGGACTGAAGCTTTCTTT. Translation gives CASSLDSLRTEAFF.

This clonotype has at least ten counts. The chain joins TRBV5-6 to TRBJ2-4, with D possibly TRBD1 on 6 matching bases. The CDR3 sequence is 11 residues long. With 9 bases removed from V and 6 bases from J, the gap between germline ends came to 10 bases. Germline CDR1 reads SGHDT; CDR2 reads YYEEEE. The DNA for the CDR3 is TGTGCCACTACCAGGGGAAACATTCAGTACTTC. Encoded protein: CATTRGNIQYF.

This clonotype has more than one count but fewer than ten. A much larger clonotype is one base distant, so this may be a read error. The conserved phenylalanine or tryptophan normally closing the CDR3 is absent here, so this likely arose from a read error. This chain uses TRBV4-1 with TRBJ1-1; D remains unclear. V lost 3 bases and J lost 4, with 18 bases in between. Germline-derived CDR1 and CDR2 are MGHRA and YSYEKL. The CDR3 sequence is 16 residues long. DNA of the CDR3: TGCGCCAGCAGCCATGGGTATGGGTATTTCGGCACTGAAGCTTTCCTT. Translation gives CASSHGYGYFGTEAFL.

This clonotype was counted many times. V gene TRBV12-3 or TRBV12-4 combines with J gene TRBJ2-7, with no clear D. The V gene lost 5 bases and the J gene lost 6 bases, with 11 bases spanning the gap. This CDR3 is built from 12 residues. DNA of the CDR3: TGTGCCAGCAGTGAGATTACGGGCGAGCAGTACTTC. Translated: CASSEITGEQYF.

This clonotype occurred many times. This sequence joins TRBV5-1 and TRBJ1-2; D might be TRBD1 (6 bases). V was trimmed by 0 bases and J by 6 bases, leaving 9 bases between them. The CDR3 is 13 amino acids. Germline CDR1 is SGHRS and CDR2 is YFSETQ. The DNA for the CDR3 is TGCGCCAGCAGCTTGGCCTCAGGGGATGGCTACACCTTC. Its protein product is CASSLASGDGYTF.

J is TRBJ1-1 and V is TRBV12-3 or TRBV12-4; no definite D call. The CDR3 runs 11 residues. Trimming pared 1 base from V and 11 bases from J, leaving 8 bases between. The CDR3 coding sequence is TGTGCCAGCAGTTTAGGGACTTTGGCTTTCTTT. This translates into CASSLGTLAFF.

This clonotype was detected ten times or more. J is TRBJ2-1 and V is TRBV28; D unclear. V was shortened by 5 bases and J by 6 bases, with 14 bases between the two germline ends. This CDR3 region has 14 residues. The germline CDR1 and CDR2 sequences are MDHEN and SYDVKM. CDR3 sequence reads: CASSDLGGSNEQFF. The CDR3 DNA follows: TGTGCCAGCAGTGACTTAGGCGGTAGCAATGAGCAGTTCTTC.

The table lists this clonotype with many counts. The V call is TRBV20-1, the J call TRBJ2-1; no reliable D call. Trimming removed 1 base from V and 2 bases from J, with 0 bases in between. The germline V gene has CDR1 DFQATT and CDR2 SNEGSKA (reference sequence). The CDR3 sequence is 11 residues long. CDR3 DNA: TGCAGTGCTAGAGCCTACAATGAGCAGTTCTTC. Amino acids: CSARAYNEQFF.

This clonotype was counted at least ten times. The V and J genes are TRBV20-1 and TRBJ1-1; D might be TRBD1 (6 bases). CDR1 is DFQATT, CDR2 SNEGSKA, per germline (reference sequence). Trimming removed 0 bases from V and 1 base from J, with 12 bases in between. The CDR3 sequence is 15 residues long. CDR3 DNA: TGCAGTGCTAGAGATGCGGGACAAAGGAACACTGAAGCTTTCTTT. It translates to CSARDAGQRNTEAFF.

This clonotype appeared many times. The chain recombines TRBV20-1 with TRBJ2-5; TRBD1 is a possible D gene (5 bases). Trimming removed 2 bases at V and 1 base at J, with 11 bases between. CDR1 and CDR2 (germline): DFQATT, SNEGSKA (reference sequence). This CDR3 has 14 residues. CDR3 DNA: TGCAGTGCTAGAAAAGACAGACCCCAAGAGACCCAGTACTTC. Translation: CSARKDRPQETQYF.

Many counts were recorded for this clonotype. The chain combines TRBV5-8 with TRBJ1-1; D not resolved. Germline V gene sequence: CDR1 SGHTS, CDR2 YDEGEE. The CDR3 is 12 residues long. The V gene lost 0 bases and the J gene lost 7 bases, with 7 bases spanning the gap. The CDR3 DNA sequence: TGTGCCAGCAGCTTGGGACGGCTTGAAGCTTTCTTT. It encodes CASSLGRLEAFF.

This clonotype was observed at least ten times. CDR3 protein: CASSYTRQGGEQYF. In DNA form, the CDR3 reads TGTGCCAGCAGTTACACGCGACAGGGAGGCGAGCAGTACTTC. The genes are TRBV6-2 or TRBV6-3 and TRBJ2-7; TRBD1 is a possible D gene (7 bases). Trimming pared 2 bases from V and 6 bases from J, leaving 14 bases between. CDR3 length equals 14 residues. Germline V gene data show CDR1 as MNHEY and CDR2 as SVGEGT.

This clonotype was counted ten times or more. The chain employs TRBV18 and TRBJ1-1; D is unclear. Trimming removed 0 bases from V and 4 bases from J, with 9 bases in between. Germline V gives CDR1 KGHSH, CDR2 LQKENI. CDR3 length: 14 amino acids. The CDR3 reads CASSPPSASTEAFF. Here the CDR3 DNA reads TGTGCCAGCTCACCACCGTCGGCGAGCACTGAAGCTTTCTTT.

The chain employs TRBV12-3 or TRBV12-4 and TRBJ2-1, with D uncertain. The last part of the DNA fits TRBJ2-5 better; the J call may be wrong. This CDR3 is built from 14 residues. This CDR3 reads CASSPRRLQETQYF. In nucleotides, the CDR3 is TGTGCCAGCAGCCCTAGACGTTTACAAGAGACCCAGTACTTC.

This clonotype was counted ten times or more. The chain recombines TRBV7-2 with TRBJ2-7; D gene unclear. In germline, CDR1 is SGHTA, CDR2 FQGNSA. The V end was cut by 5 bases, the J end by 3 bases, with 14 bases between. The CDR3 has 14 residues. Here the CDR3 reads CASSPYTRRYEQYF. DNA of the CDR3: TGTGCCAGCAGCCCTTACACCAGGCGCTACGAGCAGTACTTC. Using reference TRBV7-2 and TRBJ2-7 for the parts outside the CDR3, the full variable domain is GAGVSQSPSNKVTEKGKDVELRCDPISGHTALYWYRQSLGQGLEFLIYFQGNSAPDKSGLPSDRFSAERTGGSVSTLTIQRTQQEDSAVYLCASSPYTRRYEQYFGPGTRLTVT.

This clonotype was counted only a few times. A read error may be the cause here, since a much bigger clone is one base away. In DNA, the CDR3 is TGTGCCAGCAGCCTTAGCGGGAGCGCAGATACGCAGTATTTT. Its translation is CASSLSGSADTQYF. V usage is TRBV7-2 and J usage is TRBJ2-3; TRBD2 matches at 9 bases. The CDR3 totals 14 residues. Trimming took 5 bases from V and 4 from J; bases not matched to a gene: 4. Germline V gene data show CDR1 as SGHTA and CDR2 as FQGNSA.

The table lists this clonotype with many counts. V usage is TRBV12-3 or TRBV12-4 and J usage is TRBJ2-7; 9 nucleotides agree with TRBD1. J lost 6 bases, V lost 3 bases, and 6 bases had no gene match. The CDR3 extends over 14 amino acids. The CDR3 sequence: CASSFRGTGSEQYF. The CDR3 region has the DNA TGTGCCAGCAGTTTCAGGGGGACAGGGAGCGAGCAGTACTTC.

This clonotype was counted ten times or more. This chain connects TRBV15 to TRBJ1-5; TRBD1 matches 8 bases. V gave up 5 bases and J gave up 4 bases; unmatched junction bases: 4. The CDR3 is 14 residues long. The germline CDR1 and CDR2 sequences are LNHNV and YYDKDF (reference sequence). CDR3: CATSRTGTNQPQHF. For the CDR3, the DNA is TGTGCCACCAGCCGGACAGGGACGAATCAGCCCCAGCATTTT.

This clonotype was seen at least ten times. The rearrangement links TRBV27 to TRBJ1-5; D gene ambiguous. Germline CDR1 and CDR2: MNHEY and SMNVEV (reference sequence). The CDR3 covers 14 residues. V lost 4 bases to trimming and J lost 8 bases, with 15 bases between them. The CDR3 DNA sequence: TGTGCCAGCAGTTCGTGGACGGATGCCAAGCCCCAGCATTTT. Its protein product is CASSSWTDAKPQHF.

In this sample, this clonotype turned up many times. The rearrangement joins TRBV7-3 to TRBJ2-4; D call uncertain. V was cut by 5 bases and J by 0 bases, with 8 bases left in between. Germline V gene lookup returns CDR1 SGHTA and CDR2 FQGTGA. The CDR3 totals 14 residues. The CDR3 DNA is TGTGCCAGCAGCCCACGGGTAGCCAAAAACATTCAGTACTTC. This gives the protein CASSPRVAKNIQYF.

This clonotype showed up just once. The chain employs TRBV20-1 and TRBJ2-7; 10 bases fit TRBD2. Germline V CDR1 and CDR2: DFQATT, SNEGSKA (reference sequence). The CDR3 covers 15 residues. Trimming cost V 4 bases and J 5 bases; bases outside gene matches: 11. CDR3 region: CSAKTSGPPRHEQYF. Written as DNA, the CDR3 is TGCAGTGCTAAGACTAGCGGGCCGCCGCGCCACGAGCAGTACTTC.

The CDR3 nucleotides are TGTGCCAGCAGCCCCAAAACGGGGCTAGGAGAGACCCAGTACTTC. Protein product: CASSPKTGLGETQYF. This chain links TRBV9 with TRBJ2-5; D assignment may be TRBD1 or TRBD2 (5 bases each). The germline V and J ends were trimmed by 4 bases and 4 bases, with 17 bases remaining between them. Germline-derived CDR1 and CDR2 are SGDLS and YYNGEE. The CDR3 runs 15 residues.